The rows below give T cell receptor beta chains drawn from one sample of a study of blood T cell repertoires in COVID-19. Some clones are missing from TCRdb's copy, which holds only in-frame ones; the method was immunoSEQ multiplex PCR. The sample includes under 200,000 clones, roughly 83% of them seen just once. The sequenced sample was peripheral blood. The source of these receptors is a woman older than 75 with active or convalescent COVID-19. The CDR3 runs from the conserved cysteine through the conserved F or W. D genes are given only for firm matches. A clone size is listed for some rows: how often the clone was seen (once, few, many), or a class if it is expanded.

TRBJ2-7	.	TRBD2	TRBV7-2	TGTGCCAGCAGCTTAACCATCGGGGGGTTGGGTGAGCAGTACTTC	CASSLTIGGLGEQYF
TRBJ1-4	.	.	TRBV2	TGTGCCAGCTCCACCGGGGGGGGAGATGAAAAACTGTTTTTT	CASSTGGGDEKLFF
TRBJ1-2	.	.	TRBV2	TGTGCCAGCAGTGAAGGGGCACCGGGGGGCTACACCTTC	CASSEGAPGGYTF
TRBJ1-4	.	TRBD1	TRBV2	TGTGCCAGCAGTGATGGGGACAGCCTAGAAAAACTGTTTTTT	CASSDGDSLEKLFF
TRBJ2-7	.	.	TRBV5-1	TGCGCCAGCAGCCCCCCAACAGCTTCTTTAGACGAGCAGTACTTC	CASSPPTASLDEQYF
TRBJ2-5	.	.	TRBV29-1	TGCAGCGTTGCCGGGAGGACAGACAAAGAGACCCAGTACTTC	CSVAGRTDKETQYF
TRBJ2-2	once	TRBD1	TRBV11-2	TGTGCCAGCAGCTCCCAGACAGGGAGAGGTATCACCGGGGAGCTGTTTTTT	CASSSQTGRGITGELFF
TRBJ2-1	.	.	TRBV6-5	TGTGCCAGCAGTTTCCGGACAGCCTCCTACAATGAGCAGTTCTTC	CASSFRTASYNEQFF
TRBJ1-6	.	.	TRBV7-2	TGTGCCAGCAGCTTAGCCGGGGGAGATAATTCACCCCTCCACTTT	CASSLAGGDNSPLHF
TRBJ1-6	.	TRBD1	TRBV4-3	TGCGCCAGCAGCCAAGGGGGACAGGGTTCATATTCACCCCTCCACTTT	CASSQGGQGSYSPLHF
TRBJ2-1	.	TRBD2	TRBV27	TGTGCCAGCAGTTTCCCCTACCTTAGCGGGGGGGCCCCGGGTGAGCAGTTCTTC	CASSFPYLSGGAPGEQFF
TRBJ1-6	.	.	TRBV7-8	TGTGCCAGCAGTGGAGACAGTAATTCACCCCTCCACTTT	CASSGDSNSPLHF
TRBJ1-5	.	TRBD1	TRBV5-1	TGCGCCAGCAGCCTTGGGACAGCTAGCAATCAGCCCCAGCATTTT	CASSLGTASNQPQHF
TRBJ1-4	.	TRBD1	TRBV7-8	TGTGCCAGCAGCTCGTCCCAGGGGGCAACTAATGAAAAACTGTTTTTT	CASSSSQGATNEKLFF